This T cell receptor beta chain was profiled in a study of response to subunit inactivated influenza vaccine. Study observations and caveats: Each seasonal flu vaccination may recruit only limited new T cells, authors suggested.

J was trimmed by 5 bases and V by 7 bases; bases with no gene match: 17. This CDR3 is built from 18 residues. CDR1 KGHDR and CDR2 SFDVKD come from the germline V gene. In its sample, this clonotype was seen many times. Antigen: not known. From the RT-PCR reads, TCRdb called clonotypes with MiXCR, one entry per CDR3 protein. The sample includes under 550,000 distinct CDR3 sequences, less than 7.5% of them seen just once. The sequence derives from a man between 50 and 75 years old who received an inactivated influenza vaccine. The source was PBMCs from blood, collected 23 months after vaccination. The chain recombines TRBV24-1 with TRBJ2-1; TRBD2 aligns across 9 bases. CDR3 sequence reads: CATRLWGQGLAGHNEQFF. The CDR3 DNA sequence: TGTGCCACCAGACTTTGGGGTCAGGGGCTAGCGGGACACAATGAGCAGTTCTTC.